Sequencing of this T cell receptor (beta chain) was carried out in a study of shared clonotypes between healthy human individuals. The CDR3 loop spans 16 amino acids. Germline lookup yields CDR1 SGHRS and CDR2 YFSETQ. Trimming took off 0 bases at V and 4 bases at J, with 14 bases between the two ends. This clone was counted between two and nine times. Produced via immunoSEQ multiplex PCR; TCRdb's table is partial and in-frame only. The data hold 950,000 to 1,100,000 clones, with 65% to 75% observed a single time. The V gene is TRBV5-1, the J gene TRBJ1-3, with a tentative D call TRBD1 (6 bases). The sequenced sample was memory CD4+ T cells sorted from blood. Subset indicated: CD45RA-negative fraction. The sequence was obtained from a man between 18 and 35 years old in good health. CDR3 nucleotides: TGCGCCAGCAGCTTGGGGGCAGGGGCGCAAGGAAACACCATATATTTT. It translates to CASSLGAGAQGNTIYF.